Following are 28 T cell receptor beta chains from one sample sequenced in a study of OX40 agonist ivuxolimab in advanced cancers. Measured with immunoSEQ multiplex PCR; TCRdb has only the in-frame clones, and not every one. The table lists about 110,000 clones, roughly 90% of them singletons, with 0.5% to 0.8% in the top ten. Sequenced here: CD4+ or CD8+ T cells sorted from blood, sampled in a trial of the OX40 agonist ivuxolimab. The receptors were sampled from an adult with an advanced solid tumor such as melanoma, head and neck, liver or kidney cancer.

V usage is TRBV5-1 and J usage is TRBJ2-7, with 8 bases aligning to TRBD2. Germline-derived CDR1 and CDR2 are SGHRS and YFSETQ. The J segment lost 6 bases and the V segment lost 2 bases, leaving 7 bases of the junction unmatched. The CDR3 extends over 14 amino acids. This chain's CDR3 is CASSFSSGIGEQYF. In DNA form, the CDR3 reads TGCGCCAGCAGCTTTAGTAGCGGGATCGGCGAGCAGTACTTC.

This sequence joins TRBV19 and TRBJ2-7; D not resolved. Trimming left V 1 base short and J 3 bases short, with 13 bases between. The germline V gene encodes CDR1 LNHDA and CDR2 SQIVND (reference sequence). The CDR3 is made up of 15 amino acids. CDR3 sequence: CASSIGPPAIYEQYF. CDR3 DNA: TGTGCCAGTAGTATAGGGCCCCCGGCTATCTACGAGCAGTACTTC.

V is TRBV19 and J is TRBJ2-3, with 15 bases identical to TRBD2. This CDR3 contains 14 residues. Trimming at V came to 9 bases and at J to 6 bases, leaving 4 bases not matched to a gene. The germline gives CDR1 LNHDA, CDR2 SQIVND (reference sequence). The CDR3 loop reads CASGTSGRPDTQYF. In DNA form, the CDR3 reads TGTGCCAGCGGGACTAGCGGGAGGCCCGATACGCAGTATTTT.

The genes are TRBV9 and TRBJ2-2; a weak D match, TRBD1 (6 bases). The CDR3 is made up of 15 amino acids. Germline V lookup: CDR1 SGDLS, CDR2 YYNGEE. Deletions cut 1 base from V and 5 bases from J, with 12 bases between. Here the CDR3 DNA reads TGTGCCAGCAGCGTATCTTGGCAGGGGACCGGGGAGCTGTTTTTT. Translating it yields CASSVSWQGTGELFF. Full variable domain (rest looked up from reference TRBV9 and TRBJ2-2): DSGVTQTPKHLITATGQRVTLRCSPRSGDLSVYWYQQSLDQGLQFLIQYYNGEERAKGNILERFSAQQFPDLHSELNLSSLELGDSALYFCASSVSWQGTGELFFGEGSRLTVL.

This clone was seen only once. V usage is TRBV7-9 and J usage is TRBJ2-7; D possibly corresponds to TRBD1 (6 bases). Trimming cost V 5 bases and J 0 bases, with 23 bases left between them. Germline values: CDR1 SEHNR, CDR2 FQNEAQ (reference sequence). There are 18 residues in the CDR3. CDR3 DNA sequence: TGTGCCAGCAGCACGTTTGGTGGGGGTGGACAGACCTCCTACGAGCAGTACTTC. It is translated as CASSTFGGGGQTSYEQYF.

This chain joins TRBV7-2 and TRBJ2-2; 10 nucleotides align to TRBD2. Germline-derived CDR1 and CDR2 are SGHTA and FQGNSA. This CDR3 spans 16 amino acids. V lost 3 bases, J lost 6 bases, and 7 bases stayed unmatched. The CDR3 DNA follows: TGTGCCAGCAGCTTGGACTCGGGACTAGCGTCCGGGGAGCTGTTTTTT. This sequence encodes CASSLDSGLASGELFF. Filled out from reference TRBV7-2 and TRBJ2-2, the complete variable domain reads GAGVSQSPSNKVTEKGKDVELRCDPISGHTALYWYRQSLGQGLEFLIYFQGNSAPDKSGLPSDRFSAERTGGSVSTLTIQRTQQEDSAVYLCASSLDSGLASGELFFGEGSRLTVL.

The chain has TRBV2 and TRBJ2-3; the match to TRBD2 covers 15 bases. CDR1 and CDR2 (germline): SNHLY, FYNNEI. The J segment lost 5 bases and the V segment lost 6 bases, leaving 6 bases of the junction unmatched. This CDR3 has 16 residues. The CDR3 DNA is TGTGCCAGCAGGCGGACTAGCGGGGGGGCAGGAGATACGCAGTATTTT. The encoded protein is CASRRTSGGAGDTQYF.

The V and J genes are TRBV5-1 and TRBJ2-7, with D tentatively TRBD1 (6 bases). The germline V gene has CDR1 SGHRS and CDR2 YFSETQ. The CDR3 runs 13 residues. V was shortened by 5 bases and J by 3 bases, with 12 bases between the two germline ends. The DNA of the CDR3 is TGCGCCAGCAGACGGGACACCTTCTACGAGCAGTACTTC. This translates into CASRRDTFYEQYF.

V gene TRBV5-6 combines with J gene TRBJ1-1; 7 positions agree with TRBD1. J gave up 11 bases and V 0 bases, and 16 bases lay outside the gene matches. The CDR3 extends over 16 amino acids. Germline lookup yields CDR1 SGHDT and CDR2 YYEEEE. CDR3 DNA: TGTGCCAGCAGCTTGGGGTCCCTGGACAGGACTAACCGGGCTTTCTTT. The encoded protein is CASSLGSLDRTNRAFF. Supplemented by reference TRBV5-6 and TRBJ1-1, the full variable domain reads DAGVTQSPTHLIKTRGQQVTLRCSPKSGHDTVSWYQQALGQGPQFIFQYYEEEERQRGNFPDRFSGHQFPNYSSELNVNALLLGDSALYLCASSLGSLDRTNRAFFGQGTRLTVV.

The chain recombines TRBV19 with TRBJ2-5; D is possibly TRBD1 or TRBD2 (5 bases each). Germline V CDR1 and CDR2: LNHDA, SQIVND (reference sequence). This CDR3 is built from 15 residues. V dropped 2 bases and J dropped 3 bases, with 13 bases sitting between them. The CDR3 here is CASSIMGPGKETQYF. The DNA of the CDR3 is TGTGCCAGTAGTATAATGGGACCCGGGAAAGAGACCCAGTACTTC.

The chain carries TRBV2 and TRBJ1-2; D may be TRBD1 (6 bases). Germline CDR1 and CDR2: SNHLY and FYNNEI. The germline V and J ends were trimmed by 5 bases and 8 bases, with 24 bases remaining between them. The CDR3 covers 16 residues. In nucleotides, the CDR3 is TGTGCCAGCAGTCCCGGGGGGCTACAGGGTCCGTACGGCTACACCTTC. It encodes CASSPGGLQGPYGYTF.

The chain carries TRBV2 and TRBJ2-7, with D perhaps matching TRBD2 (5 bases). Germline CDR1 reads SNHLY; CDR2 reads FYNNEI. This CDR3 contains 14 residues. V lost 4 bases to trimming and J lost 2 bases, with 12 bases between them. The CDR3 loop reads CASSALTGTYEQYF. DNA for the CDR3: TGTGCCAGCAGTGCGTTGACCGGGACCTACGAGCAGTACTTC.

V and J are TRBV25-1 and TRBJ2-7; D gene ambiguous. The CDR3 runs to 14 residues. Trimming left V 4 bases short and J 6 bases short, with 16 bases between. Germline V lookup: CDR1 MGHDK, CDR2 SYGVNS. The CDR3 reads CASSALTGRSEQYF. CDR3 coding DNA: TGTGCCAGCAGTGCCTTGACCGGGCGGAGCGAGCAGTACTTC.

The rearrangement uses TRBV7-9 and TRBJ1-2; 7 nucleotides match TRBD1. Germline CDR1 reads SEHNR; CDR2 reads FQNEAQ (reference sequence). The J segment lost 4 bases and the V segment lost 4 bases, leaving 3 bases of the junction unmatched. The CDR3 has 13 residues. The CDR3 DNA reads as TGTGCCAGCAGCTCCGACAGGGCCTATGGCTACACCTTC. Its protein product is CASSSDRAYGYTF.

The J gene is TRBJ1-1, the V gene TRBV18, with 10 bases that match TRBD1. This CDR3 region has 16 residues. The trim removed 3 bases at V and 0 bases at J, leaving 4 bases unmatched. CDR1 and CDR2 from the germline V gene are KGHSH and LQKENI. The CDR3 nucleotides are TGTGCCAGCTCACCGCAGGGACAGGGGCTGAACACTGAAGCTTTCTTT. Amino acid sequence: CASSPQGQGLNTEAFF.

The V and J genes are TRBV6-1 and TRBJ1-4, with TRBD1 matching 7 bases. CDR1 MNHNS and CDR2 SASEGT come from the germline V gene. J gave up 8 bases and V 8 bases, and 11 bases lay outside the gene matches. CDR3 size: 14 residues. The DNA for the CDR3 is TGTGCCAGCGGGGAGAGGGGGCGCTGGGAAAAACTGTTTTTT. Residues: CASGERGRWEKLFF.

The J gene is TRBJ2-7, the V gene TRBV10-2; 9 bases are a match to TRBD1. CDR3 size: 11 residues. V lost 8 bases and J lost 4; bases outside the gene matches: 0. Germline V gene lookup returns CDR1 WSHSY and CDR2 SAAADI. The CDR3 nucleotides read TGCGCCAGCGGGACAGGGTACGAGCAGTACTTC. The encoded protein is CASGTGYEQYF.

The CDR3 nucleotides read TGTGCCAGCAGCGTAAACCGAGGGGGCCGGGACACAGATACGCAGTATTTT. Its translation: CASSVNRGGRDTDTQYF. The chain couples TRBV9 to TRBJ2-3, with 7 bases aligning to TRBD1. With V trimmed by 1 base and J by 2 bases, 10 bases remained unmatched. This CDR3 has 17 residues. The V gene's germline CDR1 is SGDLS and CDR2 YYNGEE.

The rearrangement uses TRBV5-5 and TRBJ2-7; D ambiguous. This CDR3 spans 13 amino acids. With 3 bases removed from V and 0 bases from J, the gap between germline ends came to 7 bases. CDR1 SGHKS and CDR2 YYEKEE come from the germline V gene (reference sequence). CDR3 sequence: CASSYASSYEQYF. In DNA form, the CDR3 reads TGTGCCAGCAGCTACGCCAGCTCCTACGAGCAGTACTTC.

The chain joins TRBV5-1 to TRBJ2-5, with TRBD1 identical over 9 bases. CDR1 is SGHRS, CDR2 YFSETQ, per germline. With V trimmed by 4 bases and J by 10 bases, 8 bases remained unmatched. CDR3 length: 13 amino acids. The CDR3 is CASSIRTGDYQYF. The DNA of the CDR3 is TGCGCCAGCAGCATTCGGACAGGGGACTACCAGTACTTC.

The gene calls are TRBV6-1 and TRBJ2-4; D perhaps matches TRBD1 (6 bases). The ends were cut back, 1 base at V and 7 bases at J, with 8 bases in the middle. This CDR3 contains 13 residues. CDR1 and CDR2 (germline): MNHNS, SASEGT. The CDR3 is CASSEGQGNIQYF. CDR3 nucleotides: TGTGCCAGCAGTGAAGGGCAGGGGAACATTCAGTACTTC.

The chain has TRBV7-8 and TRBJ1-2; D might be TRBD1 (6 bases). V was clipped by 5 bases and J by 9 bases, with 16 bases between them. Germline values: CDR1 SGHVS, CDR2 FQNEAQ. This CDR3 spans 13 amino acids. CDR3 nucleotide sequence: TGTGCCAGCAGCCGACAACAGGGAAGCAGCTACACCTTC. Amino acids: CASSRQQGSSYTF.

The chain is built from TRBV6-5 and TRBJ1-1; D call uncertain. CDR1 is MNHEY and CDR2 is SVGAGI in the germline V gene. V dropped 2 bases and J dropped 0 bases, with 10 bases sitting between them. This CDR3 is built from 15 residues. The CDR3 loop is CASSYDAFMNTEAFF. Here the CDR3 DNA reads TGTGCCAGCAGTTACGATGCCTTTATGAACACTGAAGCTTTCTTT.

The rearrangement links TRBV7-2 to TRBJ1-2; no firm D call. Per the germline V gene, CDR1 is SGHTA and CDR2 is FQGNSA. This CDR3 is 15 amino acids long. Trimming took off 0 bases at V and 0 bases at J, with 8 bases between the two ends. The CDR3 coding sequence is TGTGCCAGCAGCTTAGCGGGTCCATCTAACTATGGCTACACCTTC. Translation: CASSLAGPSNYGYTF. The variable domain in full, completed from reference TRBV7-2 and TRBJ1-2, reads GAGVSQSPSNKVTEKGKDVELRCDPISGHTALYWYRQSLGQGLEFLIYFQGNSAPDKSGLPSDRFSAERTGGSVSTLTIQRTQQEDSAVYLCASSLAGPSNYGYTFGSGTRLTVV.

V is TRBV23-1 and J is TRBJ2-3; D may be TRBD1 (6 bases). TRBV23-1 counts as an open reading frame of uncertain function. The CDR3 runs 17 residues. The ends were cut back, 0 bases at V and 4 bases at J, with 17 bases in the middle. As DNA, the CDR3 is TGCGCCAGCAGTCAATCGGTCTGGAACAGGGATGCAGATACGCAGTATTTT. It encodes CASSQSVWNRDADTQYF.

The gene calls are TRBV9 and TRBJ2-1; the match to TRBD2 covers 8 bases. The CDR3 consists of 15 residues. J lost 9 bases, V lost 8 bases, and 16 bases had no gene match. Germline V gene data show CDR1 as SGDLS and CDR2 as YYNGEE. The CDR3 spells CASNRGGETTGEQFF. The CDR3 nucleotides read TGTGCCAGTAACCGGGGGGGAGAAACTACGGGTGAGCAGTTCTTC.

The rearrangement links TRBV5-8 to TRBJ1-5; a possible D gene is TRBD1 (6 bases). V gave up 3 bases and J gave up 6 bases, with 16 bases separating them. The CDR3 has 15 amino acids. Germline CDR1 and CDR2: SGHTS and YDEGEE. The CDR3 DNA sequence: TGTGCCAGCAGCTCGGTCGCCGTGGGGGCTCAGCCCCAGCATTTT. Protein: CASSSVAVGAQPQHF.

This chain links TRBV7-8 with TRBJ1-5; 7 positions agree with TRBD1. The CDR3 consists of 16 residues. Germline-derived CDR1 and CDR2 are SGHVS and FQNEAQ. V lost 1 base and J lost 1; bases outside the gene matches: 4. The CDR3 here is CASSLEGQLSNQPQHF. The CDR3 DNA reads TGTGCCAGCAGCTTAGAGGGACAGCTAAGCAATCAGCCCCAGCATTTT.